Each of the 22 T cell receptor beta chains below was sequenced from the same sample in a study of healthy donors' naive CD4 and CD8 T cells. Starting from around 500 ng of total RNA, TCR libraries were made with linear amplification. MiXCR, run by TCRdb on the reads, gives a single entry per CDR3 protein. The profile shows roughly 200,000 distinct CDR3 sequences, nearly 75% of them singletons. Sequencing input: naive CD4+ and CD8+ T cells sorted from blood, pooled from several donors. These receptors were taken from a pool of human donors in good health; the sample pools cells from several healthy donors.

The count of this clonotype is one. The chain employs TRBV29-1 and TRBJ1-2; D call uncertain. Germline V gene sequence: CDR1 SQVTM, CDR2 ANQGSEA. The CDR3 spans 13 residues. Deletions cut 4 bases from V and 3 bases from J, with 12 bases between. The CDR3 bases are TGCAGCGTTGGCGAACGGGTCGACTATGGCTACACCTTC. Its translation: CSVGERVDYGYTF.

The rearrangement uses TRBV6-5 and TRBJ2-1; 7 bases agree with TRBD1. Germline CDR1 reads MNHEY; CDR2 reads SVGAGI. The V segment lost 0 bases and the J segment 8 bases; nucleotides outside the gene matches: 1. This CDR3 is 13 amino acids long. CDR3 residues: CASSYSQGDEQFF. In nucleotides, the CDR3 is TGTGCCAGCAGTTACTCGCAGGGGGATGAGCAGTTCTTC.

The genes are TRBV27 and TRBJ2-2; no definite D call. V shed 2 bases and J shed 4 bases, with 8 bases lying between them. Germline CDR1 reads MNHEY; CDR2 reads SMNVEV (reference sequence). The CDR3 has 14 amino acids. This chain's CDR3 is CASSLVGTTGELFF. DNA of the CDR3: TGTGCCAGCAGTTTAGTGGGTACCACCGGGGAGCTGTTTTTT.

This chain uses TRBV12-3 or TRBV12-4 with TRBJ2-1, with D unresolved. V was cut by 6 bases and J by 3 bases, with 15 bases left in between. CDR3 length equals 15 residues. The CDR3 bases are TGTGCCAGCAGCCTCGGTCGGCCTTTCTACAATGAGCAGTTCTTC. Translation: CASSLGRPFYNEQFF.

V is TRBV5-1 and J is TRBJ2-1, with D possibly being TRBD2 (6 bases). The V gene lost 0 bases and the J gene lost 7 bases, with 29 bases spanning the gap. Germline V lookup: CDR1 SGHRS, CDR2 YFSETQ. The CDR3 length is 20 residues. CDR3 bases: TGCGCCAGCAGCTTGGTTAGGGTAGCGGTGTCTCCAACCACCTTAAATGAGCAGTTCTTC. It translates to CASSLVRVAVSPTTLNEQFF. Variable domain in full (rest from reference TRBV5-1 and TRBJ2-1): KAGVTQTPRYLIKTRGQQVTLSCSPISGHRSVSWYQQTPGQGLQFLFEYFSETQRNKGNFPGRFSGRQFSNSRSEMNVSTLELGDSALYLCASSLVRVAVSPTTLNEQFFGPGTRLTVL.

The CDR3 nucleotides are TGTGCCAGCCAGACAGGGGGCAATGGCTACACCTTC. Translation: CASQTGGNGYTF. V and J are TRBV25-1 and TRBJ1-2; 10 nucleotides match TRBD1. V dropped 8 bases and J dropped 6; count of bases not matched to a gene: 3. The germline V gene encodes CDR1 MGHDK and CDR2 SYGVNS. CDR3 length: 12 amino acids.

The chain carries TRBV6-6 and TRBJ2-4; perhaps TRBD1 as D (5 bases). Germline-derived CDR1 and CDR2 are MNHNY and SVGAGI (reference sequence). The CDR3 totals 17 residues. Trimming pared 2 bases from V and 0 bases from J, leaving 14 bases between. The CDR3 DNA is TGTGCCAGCAGTTACACTTGGACATCGCTAGCCAAAAACATTCAGTACTTC. It encodes CASSYTWTSLAKNIQYF.

This sequence joins TRBV19 and TRBJ2-1, with 7 bases fitting TRBD1. The length of the CDR3 is 15 residues. Germline-derived CDR1 and CDR2 are LNHDA and SQIVND (reference sequence). With 5 bases clipped from V and 1 base from J, the junction kept 5 bases outside the gene matches. Written as DNA, the CDR3 is TGTGCCAGTAGTCCGGGACAGCCTTCCTACAATGAGCAGTTCTTC. Translating it yields CASSPGQPSYNEQFF.

This CDR3 reads CAWNLGQVNTEAFF. CDR3 in DNA: TGTGCCTGGAACCTGGGACAGGTCAACACTGAAGCTTTCTTT. The J gene is TRBJ1-1, the V gene TRBV30; 8 nucleotides agree with TRBD1. Germline trimming cut 4 bases from V and 2 bases from J; bases unmatched to any gene: 6. Germline lookup yields CDR1 GTSNPN and CDR2 SVGIG (reference sequence). This CDR3 is 14 amino acids long.

CDR3 residues: CASSQDPTGGSWGNQPQHF. CDR3 DNA sequence: TGTGCCAGCAGCCAAGATCCGACAGGGGGCTCGTGGGGCAATCAGCCCCAGCATTTT. The genes are TRBV14 and TRBJ1-5, with 10 bases lining up with TRBD1. Trimming cost V 0 bases and J 2 bases; bases outside gene matches: 10. The CDR3 totals 19 residues. Germline V gives CDR1 SGHDN, CDR2 FVKESK.

A single count supports this clonotype. The chain uses TRBV6-1 and TRBJ2-1; TRBD1 is a possible D gene (6 bases). The CDR3 runs 14 residues. Trimming took off 7 bases at V and 8 bases at J, with 18 bases between the two ends. The germline CDR1 and CDR2 sequences are MNHNS and SASEGT. CDR3 residues: CASNPFGDTYEQFF. In DNA form, the CDR3 reads TGTGCCAGCAACCCCTTTGGGGACACCTATGAGCAGTTCTTC.

The chain recombines TRBV6-8 with TRBJ1-3, with D uncertain. Germline CDR1 and CDR2: MNHGY and SAAAGT. The CDR3 length is 16 residues. The V end lost 2 bases, the J end lost 0 bases, and 11 bases lay between the germline ends. The CDR3 region is CASSYKPTLSGNTIYF. The CDR3 DNA follows: TGTGCCAGCAGTTACAAACCCACACTCTCTGGAAACACCATATATTTT.

This chain joins TRBV29-1 and TRBJ2-5; 7 nucleotides match TRBD1. Germline CDR1 SQVTM, CDR2 ANQGSEA. The CDR3 contains 13 residues. The J segment lost 0 bases and the V segment lost 4 bases, leaving 2 bases of the junction unmatched. The CDR3 sequence: CSVGGTDQETQYF. In nucleotides, the CDR3 is TGCAGCGTTGGAGGGACAGACCAAGAGACCCAGTACTTC.

The V call is TRBV19, the J call TRBJ2-3; 9 bases are a match to TRBD1. CDR3 size: 15 residues. The germline V gene encodes CDR1 LNHDA and CDR2 SQIVND (reference sequence). Trimming at V came to 3 bases and at J to 4 bases, leaving 5 bases not matched to a gene. The CDR3: CASSIRTGVADTQYF. The DNA for the CDR3 is TGTGCCAGTAGTATTAGGACAGGGGTTGCAGATACGCAGTATTTT.

The rearrangement links TRBV19 to TRBJ2-5; 8 positions agree with TRBD2. Germline V gene lookup returns CDR1 LNHDA and CDR2 SQIVND (reference sequence). There are 15 residues in the CDR3. V was pared by 4 bases and J by 2 bases, with 6 bases of the junction left unmatched. The CDR3 region is CASSTLRGVQETQYF. CDR3 DNA: TGTGCCAGTAGTACCTTGCGGGGGGTACAAGAGACCCAGTACTTC.

The V gene is TRBV20-1, the J gene TRBJ2-4; perhaps D is TRBD1 or TRBD2 (5 bases each). This CDR3 is 13 amino acids long. Germline V lookup: CDR1 DFQATT, CDR2 SNEGSKA (reference sequence). V lost 2 bases to trimming and J lost 6 bases, with 11 bases between them. The CDR3 DNA reads as TGCAGTGCTAGATGGGAAGGGACAAACATTCAGTACTTC. Translating gives CSARWEGTNIQYF.

The J gene is TRBJ2-5, the V gene TRBV18; D is undetermined. Between the trimmed V and J ends, which lost 3 bases and 1 base, there was a span of 6 bases. This CDR3 contains 13 residues. Germline V gene data show CDR1 as KGHSH and CDR2 as LQKENI. As DNA, the CDR3 is TGTGCCAGCTCACCCAGTCTCCAAGAGACCCAGTACTTC. Amino acid sequence: CASSPSLQETQYF.

The chain carries TRBV5-1 and TRBJ2-3; D is unclear. The germline V and J ends were trimmed by 4 bases and 0 bases, with 12 bases remaining between them. CDR1 is SGHRS and CDR2 is YFSETQ in the germline V gene. The CDR3 length is 15 residues. For the CDR3, the DNA is TGCGCCAGCAGCGACCCACTAACTAGCACAGATACGCAGTATTTT. It is translated as CASSDPLTSTDTQYF.

This clonotype was seen a single time. The chain employs TRBV27 and TRBJ1-2; the match to TRBD1 covers 7 bases. This CDR3 is built from 16 residues. The germline CDR1 and CDR2 sequences are MNHEY and SMNVEV (reference sequence). V shed 2 bases, J shed 0 bases, and the junction held 6 bases outside the gene matches. CDR3 in amino acids: CASSLRGLQANYGYTF. CDR3 DNA: TGTGCCAGCAGTTTAAGGGGGCTGCAAGCTAACTATGGCTACACCTTC.

The chain is built from TRBV6-5 and TRBJ1-6; 11 bases line up with TRBD1. The germline V gene encodes CDR1 MNHEY and CDR2 SVGAGI. The V and J ends lost 5 bases and 6 bases, in that order; junction bases with no gene match: 3. The CDR3 covers 15 residues. This CDR3 is CASSADRGPNSPLHF. The CDR3 bases are TGTGCCAGCAGTGCGGACAGGGGGCCTAATTCACCCCTCCACTTT.

The J gene is TRBJ2-3, the V gene TRBV6-6; 13 nucleotides match TRBD2. Germline lookup yields CDR1 MNHNY and CDR2 SVGAGI (reference sequence). V gave up 0 bases and J gave up 0 bases; unmatched junction bases: 3. The CDR3 spans 18 residues. The CDR3 coding sequence is TGTGCCAGCAGTTACTCGACTAGCGGGAGGTCTAGCACAGATACGCAGTATTTT. Residues: CASSYSTSGRSSTDTQYF.

V usage is TRBV5-1 and J usage is TRBJ2-7; 8 nucleotides align to TRBD1. Unmatched junction bases numbered 5, after V lost 2 bases and J lost 4 bases. CDR1 and CDR2 (germline): SGHRS, YFSETQ. This CDR3 has 14 residues. The CDR3 sequence is CASSFSRQGYEQYF. Here the CDR3 DNA reads TGCGCCAGCAGCTTTTCCCGACAGGGGTACGAGCAGTACTTC. Full variable domain (remainder filled in from reference TRBV5-1 and TRBJ2-7): KAGVTQTPRYLIKTRGQQVTLSCSPISGHRSVSWYQQTPGQGLQFLFEYFSETQRNKGNFPGRFSGRQFSNSRSEMNVSTLELGDSALYLCASSFSRQGYEQYFGPGTRLTVT.